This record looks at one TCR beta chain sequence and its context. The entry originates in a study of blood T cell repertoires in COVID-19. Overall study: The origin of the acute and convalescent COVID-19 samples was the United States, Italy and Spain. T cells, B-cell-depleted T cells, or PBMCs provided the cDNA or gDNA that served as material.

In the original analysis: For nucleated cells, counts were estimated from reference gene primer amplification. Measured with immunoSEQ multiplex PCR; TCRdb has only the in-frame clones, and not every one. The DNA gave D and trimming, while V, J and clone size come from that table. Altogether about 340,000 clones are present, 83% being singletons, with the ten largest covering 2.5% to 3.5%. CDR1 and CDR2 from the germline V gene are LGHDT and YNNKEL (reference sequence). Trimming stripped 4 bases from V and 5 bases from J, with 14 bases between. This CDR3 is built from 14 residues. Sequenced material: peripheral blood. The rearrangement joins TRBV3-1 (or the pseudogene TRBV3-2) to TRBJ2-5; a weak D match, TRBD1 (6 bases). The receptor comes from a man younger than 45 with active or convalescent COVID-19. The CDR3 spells CASSPWGPWETQYF. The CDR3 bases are TGTGCCAGCAGCCCGTGGGGGCCCTGGGAGACCCAGTACTTC.